This T cell receptor (beta chain) was identified in a study of PD-L1 blockade in urothelial cancer. This clone showed up just once. Profiling relied on immunoSEQ multiplex PCR, and the TCRdb table lists in-frame clones only, not all of them. The sample yields 30,000 to 50,000 clones, 80% to 90% seen once. CDR1 is LNHDA, CDR2 SQIVND, per germline (reference sequence). The CDR3 spans 14 residues. Trimming cost V 9 bases and J 3 bases; bases outside gene matches: 5. The specimen was PBMCs, collected around atezolizumab (anti-PD-L1) treatment. This sequence was found in a man between 60 and 75 years old with urothelial cancer. The chain recombines TRBV19 with TRBJ2-1; 10 bases are a match to TRBD1. Here the CDR3 DNA reads TGTGCCAGCCAACGGGACAGGGGCTACAATGAGCAGTTCTTC. It translates to CASQRDRGYNEQFF.